What follows are 17 T cell receptor beta chains derived from one specimen sequenced in a study of T cell responses to AZD1222 COVID-19 vaccine. Only in-frame clones appear in the TCRdb table, and some are missing; sequencing was by immunoSEQ multiplex PCR. This sample has about 99,000 clones, with about nine tenths found just once. Source: peripheral blood, taken on day 0 of AZD1222 vaccination. Receptors originate from an adult in good health.

The chain has TRBV19 and TRBJ1-2; TRBD1 agrees at 7 bases. Germline lookup yields CDR1 LNHDA and CDR2 SQIVND (reference sequence). With V trimmed by 6 bases and J by 2 bases, 9 bases remained unmatched. CDR3 size: 15 residues. The CDR3 DNA is TGTGCCAGTAGGCTCCCCCGGGACAGAAACTATGGCTACACCTTC. Protein sequence: CASRLPRDRNYGYTF.

V gene TRBV5-4 combines with J gene TRBJ2-3, with 13 bases lining up with TRBD2. The germline gives CDR1 SGHNT, CDR2 YYREEE (reference sequence). The V gene end was trimmed by 4 bases and the J gene end by 5 bases; junction bases not matched to a gene: 4. The CDR3 is 15 amino acids. CDR3 nucleotides: TGTGCCAGCAGCCTAACTAGCGGGGGGGAAGATACGCAGTATTTT. This gives the protein CASSLTSGGEDTQYF.

The chain recombines TRBV5-1 with TRBJ2-5, with 10 nucleotides matching TRBD2. The trim removed 5 bases at V and 0 bases at J, leaving 1 base unmatched. The germline V gene has CDR1 SGHRS and CDR2 YFSETQ. The CDR3 spans 14 residues. CDR3 sequence: CASRLAGDQETQYF. For the CDR3, the DNA is TGCGCCAGCAGGCTAGCGGGGGACCAAGAGACCCAGTACTTC.

The rearrangement uses TRBV6-1 and TRBJ2-7, with D tentatively TRBD2 (5 bases). The V gene's germline CDR1 is MNHNS and CDR2 SASEGT. Between the trimmed V and J ends, which lost 2 bases and 3 bases, there was a span of 14 bases. CDR3 size: 15 residues. CDR3 bases: TGTGCCAGCAGTGAAATAACAGCGGTCAACTACGAGCAGTACTTC. Translated, it gives CASSEITAVNYEQYF.

The chain is built from TRBV6-5 and TRBJ2-3; TRBD2 is a possible D gene (6 bases). Germline assignment: CDR1 MNHEY and CDR2 SVGAGI. This CDR3 spans 16 amino acids. Trimming removed 0 bases at V and 3 bases at J, with 13 bases between. CDR3: CASSYSEWGDTDTQYF. The CDR3 nucleotides read TGTGCCAGCAGTTACTCAGAGTGGGGGGATACAGATACGCAGTATTTT.

This chain links TRBV30 with TRBJ1-1, with 7 bases aligning to TRBD1. The CDR3 extends over 12 amino acids. Germline CDR1 GTSNPN, CDR2 SVGIG (reference sequence). Here the CDR3 DNA reads TGTGGGGGGTGGGACAGCTTCGGGGAAGCTTTCTTT. This gives the protein CGGWDSFGEAFF.

This chain joins TRBV3-1 (or the pseudogene TRBV3-2) and TRBJ1-4; D call uncertain. V was trimmed by 2 bases and J by 1 base, leaving 5 bases between them. Germline CDR1 reads LGHDT; CDR2 reads YNNKEL (reference sequence). The CDR3 is 14 residues long. CDR3 coding DNA: TGTGCCAGCAGCCAATTCGTAACTAATGAAAAACTGTTTTTT. Protein: CASSQFVTNEKLFF.

This chain uses TRBV7-3 with TRBJ1-3, with 9 bases identical to TRBD1. V lost 1 base to trimming and J lost 2 bases; unmatched junction nucleotides: 3. Germline CDR1 SGHTA, CDR2 FQGTGA. The CDR3 extends over 16 amino acids. The CDR3 is CASSLIRQGAGNTIYF. The CDR3 DNA is TGTGCCAGCAGCTTAATTCGACAGGGGGCTGGAAACACCATATATTTT.

The chain joins TRBV5-4 to TRBJ2-2, with a tentative D call TRBD1 (6 bases). V was pared by 2 bases and J by 6 bases, with 8 bases between. CDR1 is SGHNT, CDR2 YYREEE, per germline (reference sequence). The CDR3 is made up of 13 amino acids. The CDR3 nucleotides are TGTGCCAGCAGCTTCAGGGGCGCCGGGGAGCTGTTTTTT. This codes for CASSFRGAGELFF.

The genes are TRBV12-3 or TRBV12-4 and TRBJ1-1, with 7 positions matching TRBD1. The length of the CDR3 is 13 residues. Germline trimming cut 6 bases from V and 5 bases from J; bases unmatched to any gene: 6. This chain's CDR3 is CASSRTGVTEAFF. The DNA of the CDR3 is TGTGCCAGCAGCCGAACAGGGGTAACTGAAGCTTTCTTT.

The chain recombines TRBV19 with TRBJ1-5; D is ambiguous. V lost 0 bases and J lost 4, with 10 bases in between. Germline V lookup: CDR1 LNHDA, CDR2 SQIVND (reference sequence). CDR3 length: 15 amino acids. This CDR3 is CASSIDRVWNQPQHF. DNA of the CDR3: TGTGCCAGTAGTATAGACCGGGTCTGGAATCAGCCCCAGCATTTT.

The chain is built from TRBV19 and TRBJ1-2, with D unclear. CDR1 is LNHDA, CDR2 SQIVND, per germline (reference sequence). V was cut by 3 bases and J by 1 base, with 9 bases left in between. The CDR3 extends over 14 amino acids. The CDR3 is CASSIGTVNYGYTF. The CDR3 DNA is TGTGCCAGTAGTATTGGAACAGTTAACTATGGCTACACCTTC. Drawing the rest from reference TRBV19 and TRBJ1-2, the complete variable domain is DGGITQSPKYLFRKEGQNVTLSCEQNLNHDAMYWYRQDPGQGLRLIYYSQIVNDFQKGDIAEGYSVSREKKESFPLTVTSAQKNPTAFYLCASSIGTVNYGYTFGSGTRLTVV.

J is TRBJ1-1 and V is TRBV7-9; TRBD1 might be the D (6 bases). Trimming cost V 2 bases and J 8 bases, with 12 bases left between them. The CDR3 extends over 13 amino acids. Per germline, CDR1 SEHNR and CDR2 FQNEAQ (reference sequence). DNA for the CDR3: TGTGCCAGCAGCTTATTGGCAGGGGTAGAAGCTTTCTTT. Protein sequence: CASSLLAGVEAFF. Full variable domain (missing parts from reference TRBV7-9 and TRBJ1-1): DTGVSQNPRHKITKRGQNVTFRCDPISEHNRLYWYRQTLGQGPEFLTYFQNEAQLEKSRLLSDRFSAERPKGSFSTLEIQRTEQGDSAMYLCASSLLAGVEAFFGQGTRLTVV.

V usage is TRBV7-9 and J usage is TRBJ1-1; the D gene is possibly TRBD1 (5 bases). The CDR3 has 16 amino acids. Per germline, CDR1 SEHNR and CDR2 FQNEAQ (reference sequence). The V and J ends lost 4 bases and 10 bases respectively, with 25 bases between them. In DNA, the CDR3 is TGTGCCAGCAGCTACCGCCGGGGACCGCAGGCATCCGGAGCTTTCTTT. Translated: CASSYRRGPQASGAFF.

J is TRBJ1-1 and V is TRBV6-5, with 10 bases lining up with TRBD1. The CDR3 consists of 14 residues. The germline V gene has CDR1 MNHEY and CDR2 SVGAGI. With V trimmed by 2 bases and J by 5 bases, 2 bases remained unmatched. CDR3 protein: CASSYGTGVTEAFF. The CDR3 region has the DNA TGTGCCAGCAGTTACGGGACAGGGGTGACTGAAGCTTTCTTT.

This sequence joins TRBV25-1 and TRBJ2-1; 8 bases fit TRBD1. This CDR3 has 12 residues. With 8 bases clipped from V and 9 bases from J, the junction kept 6 bases outside the gene matches. Per germline, CDR1 MGHDK and CDR2 SYGVNS. CDR3 region: CASGQTGGEQFF. In DNA, the CDR3 is TGTGCCAGCGGGCAAACAGGGGGTGAGCAGTTCTTC.

The rearrangement joins TRBV5-1 to TRBJ1-1; D unclear. V shed 0 bases and J shed 5 bases, with 14 bases lying between them. This CDR3 contains 15 residues. Germline loops: CDR1 SGHRS, CDR2 YFSETQ. The CDR3 DNA follows: TGCGCCAGCAGCTTGGCTGGGCCGCCGGGGACTGAAGCTTTCTTT. Protein product: CASSLAGPPGTEAFF.